The TCR beta chain under discussion was sequenced for a study of blood T cell repertoires in COVID-19. CDR3 length equals 16 residues. V shed 3 bases and J shed 8 bases, with 20 bases lying between them. Per germline, CDR1 SGHDT and CDR2 YYEEEE. In the original workflow: Reference gene primer amplification gave nucleated cell count estimates. Repertoires were generated with immunoSEQ multiplex PCR, while TCRdb's copy carries only in-frame clones and drops some. D and trimming come from the DNA, and the V and J calls and clone size come from that table. Of 120,000 or so clones detected, less than 90% appear once; the ten largest clones hold under 8%.

The specimen was peripheral blood. The receptor was isolated from a man older than 75 with active or convalescent COVID-19. The V and J genes are TRBV5-6 and TRBJ1-4; tentatively, D is TRBD1 (5 bases). The CDR3 region is CASSSAFLGVREKLFF. The DNA for the CDR3 is TGTGCCAGCAGCTCGGCTTTTTTAGGGGTGAGGGAAAAACTGTTTTTT.